The rows below give T cell receptor beta chains drawn from one sample of a study of shared T cell receptors in the human thymus. Libraries were prepared by immunoSEQ multiplex PCR; TCRdb keeps only in-frame clonotypes and omits some of them. The top ten hold roughly 0.01% of the sample, which has 700,000 or so clones, roughly 85% seen once. The sample also formed part of further work on human thymus T cells.

Sequencing input: thymocytes. The receptors originated from a girl under three years old with a congenital heart defect. CDR3s include the opening cysteine and the closing phenylalanine or tryptophan. A D gene is named only where the DNA matches it firmly. Expanded clones get a size class; other rows say once, few or many, or leave the size out.

length,V,J,D,size,CDR3,DNA
15,TRBV27,TRBJ2-1,-,few,CASSLSGSSYNEQFF,TGTGCCAGCAGTTTATCAGGGAGCTCCTACAATGAGCAGTTCTTC
16,TRBV5-6,TRBJ1-6,TRBD1,-,CASSQKRDSYNSPLHF,TGTGCCAGCAGCCAAAAAAGGGACAGCTATAATTCACCCCTCCACTTT
10,TRBV10-1,TRBJ1-2,-,-,CARQRRGYTF,TGCGCCAGGCAAAGGAGGGGCTACACCTTC
16,TRBV5-1,TRBJ1-2,-,-,CASSPPPGQGLYGYTF,TGCGCCAGCAGCCCGCCCCCCGGGCAGGGTCTGTATGGCTACACCTTC
16,TRBV18,TRBJ2-1,-,-,CASSPGGPSSYNEQFF,TGTGCCAGCTCCCCCGGGGGGCCGAGCTCCTACAATGAGCAGTTCTTC
17,TRBV4-3,TRBJ2-7,TRBD1,once,CASSPSGNRDRSYEQYF,TGCGCCAGCAGCCCAAGTGGGAATAGGGACAGATCCTACGAGCAGTACTTC
18,TRBV12-5,TRBJ2-3,-,-,CASGLWWGGRAPTDTQYF,TGTGCTAGTGGTTTGTGGTGGGGGGGCAGGGCCCCCACAGATACGCAGTATTTT
22,TRBV4-3,TRBJ1-2,TRBD1,-,CASSQEPFLTRDRGRLGYGYTF,TGCGCCAGCAGCCAAGAACCCTTTCTCACCCGGGACAGGGGGCGGCTAGGCTATGGCTACACCTTC
17,TRBV10-3,TRBJ1-2,-,-,CAISGPSSTFGPYGYTF,TGTGCCATCAGTGGGCCCTCCTCGACTTTCGGCCCCTATGGCTACACCTTC
14,TRBV14,TRBJ1-1,-,-,CASSPGMVNTEAFF,TGTGCCAGCAGCCCAGGGATGGTAAACACTGAAGCTTTCTTT
14,TRBV4-3,TRBJ1-2,TRBD1,-,CASSQEDRVDGYTF,TGCGCCAGCAGCCAGGAGGACAGGGTCGATGGCTACACCTTC
14,TRBV5-8,TRBJ2-7,-,-,CASSTSPGSYEQYF,TGTGCCAGCAGCACCTCTCCGGGGTCCTACGAGCAGTACTTC
17,TRBV5-5,TRBJ2-7,TRBD2,-,CASSLARWWGGSYEQYF,TGTGCCAGCAGCTTGGCACGTTGGTGGGGGGGCTCCTACGAGCAGTACTTC
16,TRBV27,TRBJ2-3,TRBD1,-,CASSFMPRDRVDTQYF,TGTGCCAGCAGTTTTATGCCCCGGGACAGGGTCGATACGCAGTATTTT
16,TRBV5-1,TRBJ2-2,-,-,CASSPGGQKNTGELFF,TGCGCCAGCAGCCCCGGGGGACAGAAGAACACCGGGGAGCTGTTTTTT
15,TRBV19,TRBJ2-1,-,-,CASSRGGSSYNEQFF,TGTGCCAGTAGTAGGGGCGGCAGCTCCTACAATGAGCAGTTCTTC
13,TRBV7-2,TRBJ1-4,-,-,CASGGDGIEKLFF,TGTGCCAGCGGGGGGGATGGGATCGAAAAACTGTTTTTT
15,TRBV19,TRBJ2-7,TRBD1,-,CASSTPGQEDYEQYF,TGTGCCAGTAGTACACCGGGACAGGAGGACTACGAGCAGTACTTC
13,TRBV7-2,TRBJ1-2,-,-,CASSTNRSNGCTF,TGTGCCAGCAGTACGAACAGGAGCAATGGCTGCACCTTC
14,TRBV19,TRBJ1-5,TRBD1,-,CASSPTGSNQPQHF,TGTGCCAGTAGTCCGACAGGGAGCAATCAGCCCCAGCATTTT
15,TRBV7-9,TRBJ1-1,TRBD1,-,CASSLPTGGGTEAFF,TGTGCCAGCAGCCTACCGACAGGGGGAGGTACTGAAGCTTTCTTT
18,TRBV10-3,TRBJ2-7,TRBD1,few,CAISVGPSGQVAGYEQYF,TGTGCCATCAGTGTAGGCCCATCCGGACAGGTGGCCGGCTACGAGCAGTACTTC
13,TRBV7-6,TRBJ1-1,-,-,CASQRGGNTEAFF,TGTGCCAGCCAAAGAGGTGGGAACACTGAAGCTTTCTTT
15,TRBV28,TRBJ1-1,-,-,CASSLLSRASTEAFF,TGTGCCAGCAGTTTATTATCCAGGGCTAGCACTGAAGCTTTCTTT
15,TRBV27,TRBJ1-2,TRBD1,once,CASRRGTDANYGYTF,TGTGCCAGCAGGAGAGGGACAGACGCTAACTATGGCTACACCTTC
17,TRBV7-9,TRBJ1-3,TRBD1,few,CASSFTTGEKSGNTIYF,TGTGCCAGCAGCTTCACGACAGGGGAGAAATCTGGAAACACCATATATTTT
14,TRBV6-5,TRBJ2-7,TRBD1,-,CASSRRGLTYEQYF,TGTGCCAGCAGTCGAAGGGGGCTCACGTACGAGCAGTACTTC
16,TRBV11-2,TRBJ1-2,-,-,CASSLGGQGTNYGYTF,TGTGCCAGCAGCTTAGGTGGGCAGGGAACTAACTATGGCTACACCTTC
16,TRBV5-1,TRBJ2-7,TRBD1,few,CASSLGPGTGPYEQYF,TGCGCCAGCAGCTTGGGACCCGGGACAGGACCCTACGAGCAGTACTTC
19,TRBV27,TRBJ1-2,TRBD1,-,CASSAGPGTGGPWGYGYTF,TGTGCCAGCAGTGCGGGTCCCGGGACAGGGGGACCTTGGGGCTATGGCTACACCTTC
13,TRBV13,TRBJ1-6,-,once,CASSSTRVGPLHF,TGTGCCAGCAGCTCAACCAGGGTAGGGCCCCTCCACTTT
13,TRBV27,TRBJ2-7,-,-,CASRTGVHYEQYF,TGTGCCAGCAGAACGGGGGTGCACTACGAGCAGTACTTC
15,TRBV5-1,TRBJ2-5,-,-,CASSLDWASQETQYF,TGCGCCAGCAGCTTGGACTGGGCCTCACAAGAGACCCAGTACTTC
17,TRBV5-6,TRBJ2-1,TRBD2,-,CASSLATSGEHYNEQFF,TGTGCCAGCAGCTTGGCGACTAGCGGGGAGCATTACAATGAGCAGTTCTTC
15,TRBV5-1,TRBJ2-2,TRBD1,few,CASSGDSRETGELFF,TGCGCCAGCAGCGGGGACAGCCGAGAGACCGGGGAGCTGTTTTTT
19,TRBV7-2,TRBJ2-7,-,-,CASAKGGQGATNPSYEQYF,TGTGCCAGCGCGAAGGGGGGGCAGGGGGCGACCAACCCCTCCTACGAGCAGTACTTC
16,TRBV5-1,TRBJ1-4,TRBD1,-,CASSPGQGVIREKLFF,TGCGCCAGCTCTCCGGGACAGGGTGTGATCCGTGAAAAACTGTTTTTT
15,TRBV7-2,TRBJ2-5,TRBD2,-,CASSLLAGIQETQYF,TGTGCCAGCAGCCTACTAGCGGGGATTCAAGAGACCCAGTACTTC
13,TRBV19,TRBJ1-5,-,once,CASSMVRNQPQHF,TGTGCCAGTAGTATGGTGAGGAATCAGCCCCAGCATTTT
19,TRBV5-1,TRBJ1-1,-,-,CASSLVLPAQRRINTEAFF,TGCGCCAGCAGCTTGGTGCTACCGGCGCAGCGACGGATCAACACTGAAGCTTTCTTT